This T cell receptor (beta chain) was found in a study of T cell repertoires in cytomegalovirus infection. The wider study: CMV infection together with matching HLA type was indicated by public TCR beta signatures. General study results and limits: Public TCR beta family frequency separated CMV-and-HLA carriers, including in an independent cohort. CMV-specific TCR beta clonotypes restricted by HLA-C were the ones dominating the ex vivo response.

Using its own MiXCR run on the reads, TCRdb lists one record per CDR3 protein. The sample records 200,000 to 250,000 distinct CDR3 sequences, 12% being singletons. This clonotype was found many times. Its antigen is as yet unknown. This clonotype was sampled from a human donor in good health (CMV status not recorded). Some clones in this sample may be carry-over from other donors' samples. Sample: PBMCs.

CDR3 bases: TGCAGTGCTAGGGAAACAGGGATGTTTACAGATACGCAGTATTTT. Protein sequence: CSARETGMFTDTQYF. This chain uses TRBV20-1 with TRBJ2-3; D might be TRBD1 (6 bases). Trimming pared 3 bases from V and 3 bases from J, leaving 16 bases between. CDR1 and CDR2 (germline): DFQATT, SNEGSKA (reference sequence). The CDR3 has 15 residues.